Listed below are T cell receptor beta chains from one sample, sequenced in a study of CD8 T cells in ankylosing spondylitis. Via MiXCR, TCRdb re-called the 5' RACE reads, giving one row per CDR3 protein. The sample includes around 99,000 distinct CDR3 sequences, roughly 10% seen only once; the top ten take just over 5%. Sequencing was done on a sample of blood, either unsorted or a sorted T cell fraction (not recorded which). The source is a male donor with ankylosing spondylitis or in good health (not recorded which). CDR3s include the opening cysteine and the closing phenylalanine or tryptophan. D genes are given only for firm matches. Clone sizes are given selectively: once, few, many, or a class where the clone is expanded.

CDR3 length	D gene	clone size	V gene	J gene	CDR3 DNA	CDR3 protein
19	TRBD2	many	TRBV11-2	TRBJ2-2	TGTGCCAGCAGCTTAGAGTTCGGGCTGCTAGCGGGGGTCACCGGGGAGCTGTTTTTT	CASSLEFGLLAGVTGELFF
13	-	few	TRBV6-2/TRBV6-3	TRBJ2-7	TGTGCCAGCAGAACGACGCAGACCTACGAGCAGTACTTC	CASRTTQTYEQYF
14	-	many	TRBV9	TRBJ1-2	TGTGCCAGCAGCGTAGTGAGGGAGAACTATGGCTACACCTTC	CASSVVRENYGYTF
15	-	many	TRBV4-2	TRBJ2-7	TGTGCCAGCAGCCAAGATTCCGTAAGCAGTTACGAGCAGTACTTC	CASSQDSVSSYEQYF
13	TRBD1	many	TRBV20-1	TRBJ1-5	TGCAGTGCTAGCGGCAGGGGGAATCAGCCCCAGCATTTT	CSASGRGNQPQHF
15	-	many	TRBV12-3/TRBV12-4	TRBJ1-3	TGTGCCAGCAGTTTACAGGGACCCTCTGGAAACACCATATATTTT	CASSLQGPSGNTIYF
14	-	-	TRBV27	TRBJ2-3	TGTGCCAGCAGTTTATCGCTCCAGACAGATACGCAGTATTTT	CASSLSLQTDTQYF
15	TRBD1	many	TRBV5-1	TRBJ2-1	TGCGCCAGCAGCTTGCGGGACAGACAGGGGGGTGAGCAGTTCTTC	CASSLRDRQGGEQFF
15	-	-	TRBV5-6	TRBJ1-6	TGTGCCAGCATCCTCAGGAGCTCCTATAATTCACCCCTCCACTTT	CASILRSSYNSPLHF
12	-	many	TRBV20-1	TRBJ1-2	TGCAGTGCCGACTGGGAGTGGCATGGCTACACCTTC	CSADWEWHGYTF
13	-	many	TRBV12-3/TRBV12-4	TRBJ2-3	TGTGCCAGCAGCCCGATACAGGGTGATACGCAGTATTTT	CASSPIQGDTQYF
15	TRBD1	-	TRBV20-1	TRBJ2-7	TGCAGTGCTTACACCGGACAGGGGACATCCTACGAGCAGTACTTC	CSAYTGQGTSYEQYF
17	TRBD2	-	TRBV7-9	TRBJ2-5	TGTGCCAGCAGGCCCGGTCGCCTAGCGGGGGGTTCCGGGGCCCAGTACTTC	CASRPGRLAGGSGAQYF
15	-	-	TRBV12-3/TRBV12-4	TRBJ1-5	TGTGCCAGCAGTTTTTCTGGGATCGGCAATCAGCCCCAGCATTTT	CASSFSGIGNQPQHF
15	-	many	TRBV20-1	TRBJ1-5	TGCAGTGCCTTTCGCGGGGACTATGGCAATCAGCCCCAGCATTTT	CSAFRGDYGNQPQHF
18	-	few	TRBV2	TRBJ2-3	TGTGCCAGCTGGCCCTTTGCGCGGGCGTCCTCTAGCACAGATACGCAGTATTTT	CASWPFARASSSTDTQYF
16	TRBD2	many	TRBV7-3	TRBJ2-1	TGTGCCAGCAGCTTAGGTAGTAGCGGGACTTACAATGAGCAGTTCTTC	CASSLGSSGTYNEQFF
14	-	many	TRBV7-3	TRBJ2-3	TGTGCCAGCAGCCCCTCGACTAGTGCAGATACGCAGTATTTT	CASSPSTSADTQYF
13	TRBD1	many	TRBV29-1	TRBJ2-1	TGCAGCGTGCGGACAGGGGGCACGAATGAGCAGTTCTTC	CSVRTGGTNEQFF
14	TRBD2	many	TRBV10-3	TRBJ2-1	TGTGCCATCAGTTTAGCGGGGGACTCCAATGAGCAGTTCTTC	CAISLAGDSNEQFF
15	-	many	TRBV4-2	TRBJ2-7	TGTGCCAGCAGCCAAGCCCTGTCTGAGGCCCACGAGCAGTACTTC	CASSQALSEAHEQYF
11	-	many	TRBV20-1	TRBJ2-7	TGCAGTCTCTACACAGCCTACGAGCAGTACTTC	CSLYTAYEQYF
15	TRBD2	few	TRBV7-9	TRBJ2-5	TGTGCCAGCAGCTTAGAAGGGACTAGTAGAAAGACCCAGTACTTC	CASSLEGTSRKTQYF
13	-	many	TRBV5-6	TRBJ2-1	TGTGCCAGCAGCTTGTCCCCGCAGAATGAGCAGTTCTTC	CASSLSPQNEQFF
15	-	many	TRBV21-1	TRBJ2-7	TGTGCCAGCAGCAAAGTACTAGCGGGGCTATACGAGCAGTACTTC	CASSKVLAGLYEQYF
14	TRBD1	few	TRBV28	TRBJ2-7	TGTGCCATCTCCCGAGGGGGCGGCTCCTACGAGCAGTACTTC	CAISRGGGSYEQYF
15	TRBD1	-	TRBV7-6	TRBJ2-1	TGTGCCAGCTCCGCAGAGGGGGCCTCCTACAATGAGCAGTTCTTC	CASSAEGASYNEQFF